This T cell receptor beta chain was sequenced during a study of blood T cell repertoires in COVID-19. Using immunoSEQ multiplex PCR, the repertoire was profiled, and TCRdb retains in-frame clones only, with some absent. The sample has about 350,000 clones; around nine tenths are singletons. Trimming removed 2 bases at V and 8 bases at J, with 21 bases between. The CDR3 sequence is 16 residues long. CDR1 is MNHEY and CDR2 is SVGAGI in the germline V gene. The sample comprised PBMCs or T cells enriched from blood (not recorded which). The rearrangement uses TRBV6-5 and TRBJ1-2; D not certain. The TCR was taken from a woman in her twenties or thirties who had been exposed to COVID-19. In DNA, the CDR3 is TGTGCCAGCAGTTACGGGCAGGCGGGCCAGACTGGCGGCTACACCTTC. Its protein product is CASSYGQAGQTGGYTF.